This TCR beta chain came from a study of T cells in Graves' hyperthyroidism and ophthalmopathy. Study-level points and caveats: Ophthalmopathy was model-predicted a median around 6.1 months pre-onset.

Amplified TCR beta CDR3 regions came from RNA transcripts. Carried out on the TCR CDR3, a first-round RT-PCR used the HTBI primer set. One entry per CDR3 protein results from TCRdb running MiXCR on the multiplex PCR reads. Counted here are hundreds of thousands of distinct CDR3 sequences, about 14% occurring once; the ten biggest clones make up roughly 10%. The sample holds a few counts of this clonotype. Its target is unknown. This clonotype was obtained from a woman between 18 and 29 years old with Graves' hyperthyroidism. The sequenced sample was blood.

Here the CDR3 reads CASSFPTGGTDTQYF. The CDR3 DNA sequence: TGTGCCAGCAGCTTCCCGACAGGGGGAACAGATACGCAGTATTTT. The chain couples TRBV13 to TRBJ2-3; 9 bases align to TRBD1. The CDR3 sequence is 15 residues long. CDR1 and CDR2 (germline): PRHDT, FYEKMQ (reference sequence). V was clipped by 3 bases and J by 3 bases; unmatched bases: 4.